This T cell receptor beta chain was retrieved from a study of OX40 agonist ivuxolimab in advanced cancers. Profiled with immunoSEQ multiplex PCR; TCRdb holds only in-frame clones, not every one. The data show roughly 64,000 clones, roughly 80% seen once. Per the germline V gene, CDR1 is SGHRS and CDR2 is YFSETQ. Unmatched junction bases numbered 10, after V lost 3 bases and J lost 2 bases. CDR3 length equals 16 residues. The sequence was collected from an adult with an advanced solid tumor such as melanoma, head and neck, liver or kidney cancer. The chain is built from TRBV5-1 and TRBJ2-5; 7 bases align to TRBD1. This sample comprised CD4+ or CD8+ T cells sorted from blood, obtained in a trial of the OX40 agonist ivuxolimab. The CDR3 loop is CASSSIRGTAQETQYF. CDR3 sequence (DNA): TGCGCCAGCAGCTCCATACGTGGGACAGCACAAGAGACCCAGTACTTC.